A single sample is the source of the 23 T cell receptor beta chains below, sequenced in a study of identical twins. A single record per CDR3 protein comes from TCRdb applying MiXCR to the 5' RACE reads. The data contain 200,000 to 300,000 distinct CDR3 sequences, roughly 7% of them singletons. The sample also formed part of further work on yellow fever vaccine responses in identical twins.

The sequencing sample was made of memory (CD45RO+) T cells sorted from blood. The origin of the receptors is a woman under 30 in good health.

This clonotype has a count of ten or more. The rearrangement joins TRBV5-5 to TRBJ2-2; 7 bases line up with TRBD2. Losses at the gene ends were 1 base for V and 5 bases for J; bases not matched to a gene: 14. CDR1 and CDR2 from the germline V gene are SGHKS and YYEKEE (reference sequence). The CDR3 sequence is 18 residues long. CDR3 DNA: TGTGCCAGCAGCTTGTACGGGGCAATGACGGGGGGAACCGGGGAGCTGTTTTTT. This translates into CASSLYGAMTGGTGELFF. Drawing the rest from reference TRBV5-5 and TRBJ2-2, the complete variable domain is DAGVTQSPTHLIKTRGQQVTLRCSPISGHKSVSWYQQVLGQGPQFIFQYYEKEERGRGNFPDRFSARQFPNYSSELNVNALLLGDSALYLCASSLYGAMTGGTGELFFGEGSRLTVL.

There are many counts of this clonotype. The chain couples TRBV5-1 to TRBJ2-1; 11 positions match TRBD1. CDR3 length: 14 amino acids. The germline CDR1 and CDR2 sequences are SGHRS and YFSETQ. J gave up 8 bases and V 4 bases, and 5 bases lay outside the gene matches. The CDR3, as DNA: TGCGCCAGCAGCCGAAGGGGACAGGGGGATGAGCAGTTCTTC. Amino acid sequence: CASSRRGQGDEQFF.

This clonotype occurred a few times. Here the CDR3 DNA reads TGTGCCAGCTCCCCGACCACAGGCACAGATACGCAGTATTTT. It codes for CASSPTTGTDTQYF. The chain employs TRBV18 and TRBJ2-3; D is uncertain. V was clipped by 6 bases and J by 1 base, with 11 bases between them. The CDR3 loop spans 14 amino acids. Looked up from germline, CDR1 is KGHSH and CDR2 is LQKENI.

This clonotype has a count of ten or more. The chain combines TRBV5-5 with TRBJ2-2; D may correspond to TRBD1 or TRBD2 (5 bases each). Trimming took 0 bases from V and 5 from J, leaving 8 bases between them. The germline gives CDR1 SGHKS, CDR2 YYEKEE (reference sequence). The CDR3 runs 14 residues. The CDR3 protein is CASSLEGPTGELFF. In nucleotides, the CDR3 is TGTGCCAGCAGCTTGGAGGGACCGACCGGGGAGCTGTTTTTT.

The table lists this clonotype with a few counts. The chain recombines TRBV28 with TRBJ1-5; D possibly corresponds to TRBD1 (5 bases). Trimming pared 3 bases from V and 6 bases from J, leaving 21 bases between. Germline V gene lookup returns CDR1 MDHEN and CDR2 SYDVKM. This CDR3 comprises 17 residues. CDR3 coding DNA: TGTGCCAGCAGTTTCTTGGACATGAACGGACTGGGTCAGCCCCAGCATTTT. Its protein is CASSFLDMNGLGQPQHF.

About this clonotype: One end of the junction is discordant with germline, which a read error may explain. The chain carries TRBV29-1 and TRBJ1-2; 8 bases are a match to TRBD1. This CDR3 comprises 12 residues. The V gene's germline CDR1 is SQVTM and CDR2 ANQGSEA. The DNA for the CDR3 is TGCGGCGTAGCGGACAGGGAAGATGGCTACACCTTC. Its translation is CGVADREDGYTF.

V usage is TRBV6-5 and J usage is TRBJ2-5, with D uncertain. Trimming pared 0 bases from V and 1 base from J, leaving 12 bases between. The CDR3 runs 16 residues. Germline-derived CDR1 and CDR2 are MNHEY and SVGAGI. The CDR3 DNA reads as TGTGCCAGCAGTTACTCGAAAGGTCTAACCCAAGAGACCCAGTACTTC. Its protein product is CASSYSKGLTQETQYF.

This clonotype was counted ten times or more. V is TRBV5-6 and J is TRBJ1-2; the D is unclear. This CDR3 region has 11 residues. V shed 5 bases and J shed 4 bases, with 6 bases lying between them. The V gene's germline CDR1 is SGHDT and CDR2 YYEEEE. For the CDR3, the DNA is TGTGCCAGCAGTTTCGGCTATGGCTACACCTTC. This gives the protein CASSFGYGYTF.

This clonotype was seen only once. A much more abundant neighbour one base away suggests this may be a read error. The chain joins TRBV5-5 to TRBJ2-3; 7 nucleotides match TRBD1. The CDR3 has 14 residues. Losses at the gene ends were 4 bases for V and 2 bases for J; bases not matched to a gene: 4. The germline V gene has CDR1 SGHKS and CDR2 YYEKEE (reference sequence). As DNA, the CDR3 is TGTGCCAGCAGCCAGGGACAGATCACAGATACGCAGTATTTT. Its protein product is CASSQGQITDTQYF.

The CDR3 is CSFRGQGTEPQHF. The DNA of the CDR3 is TGCAGCTTCAGGGGACAGGGGACGGAGCCCCAGCATTTT. The chain employs TRBV29-1 and TRBJ1-5, with TRBD1 matching 10 bases. J lost 8 bases, V lost 8 bases, and 9 bases had no gene match. The CDR3 runs 13 residues. CDR1 SQVTM and CDR2 ANQGSEA come from the germline V gene.

This clonotype has more than one count but fewer than ten. The V and J genes are TRBV5-8 and TRBJ1-2, with 7 bases that match TRBD1. With 4 bases clipped from V and 2 bases from J, the junction kept 5 bases outside the gene matches. The germline CDR1 and CDR2 sequences are SGHTS and YDEGEE. The CDR3 runs to 14 residues. The CDR3 sequence: CASSGVTGNYGYTF. The CDR3 bases are TGTGCCAGCAGCGGTGTGACAGGGAACTATGGCTACACCTTC.

This clonotype was observed a few times. This chain joins TRBV2 and TRBJ2-1; D ambiguous. Germline CDR1 SNHLY, CDR2 FYNNEI. The V end lost 8 bases, the J end lost 5 bases, and 7 bases lay between the germline ends. This CDR3 is built from 11 residues. The CDR3 loop reads CASRPHNEQFF. The CDR3 bases are TGTGCCAGCCGTCCACACAATGAGCAGTTCTTC.

This chain connects TRBV12-5 to TRBJ2-7; D tentatively fits TRBD1 or TRBD2 (6 bases each). The CDR3 extends over 15 amino acids. Trimming took off 0 bases at V and 1 base at J, with 10 bases between the two ends. Germline values: CDR1 LGHNT, CDR2 FRNRAP. CDR3 sequence: CASGLVRRGSYEQYF. The CDR3 DNA is TGTGCTAGTGGTTTGGTACGGAGGGGGTCCTACGAGCAGTACTTC. The entire variable domain, with the rest obtained from reference TRBV12-5 and TRBJ2-7, is as follows: DARVTQTPRHKVTEMGQEVTMRCQPILGHNTVFWYRQTMMQGLELLAYFRNRAPLDDSGMPKDRFSAEMPDATLATLKIQPSEPRDSAVYFCASGLVRRGSYEQYFGPGTRLTVT.

This clonotype was counted ten times or more. J is TRBJ1-1 and V is TRBV29-1, with D possibly being TRBD1 (6 bases). CDR3 length: 13 residues. Germline CDR1 reads SQVTM; CDR2 reads ANQGSEA. The V end was cut by 6 bases, the J end by 10 bases, with 21 bases between. CDR3 DNA sequence: TGCAGCGTGGGGGGCTGGTCGGGTGGGGGAGCTTTCTTT. Translating gives CSVGGWSGGGAFF.

J is TRBJ2-1 and V is TRBV2, with 12 positions matching TRBD2. This CDR3 contains 16 residues. Trimming at V came to 5 bases and at J to 6 bases, leaving 8 bases not matched to a gene. Germline values: CDR1 SNHLY, CDR2 FYNNEI. The CDR3 DNA is TGTGCCAGCAGTACTCTAGCGGGGGGGCCTTCCAATGAGCAGTTCTTC. Translation gives CASSTLAGGPSNEQFF.

This clonotype was detected many times. The chain recombines TRBV4-1 with TRBJ1-5; unclear D gene. V dropped 6 bases and J dropped 2 bases, with 8 bases sitting between them. The germline gives CDR1 MGHRA, CDR2 YSYEKL. The CDR3 covers 13 residues. CDR3 bases: TGCGCCAGCAGAGGAATAGGCAATCAGCCCCAGCATTTT. Translation: CASRGIGNQPQHF.

In this sample, this clonotype turned up many times. V is TRBV5-5 and J is TRBJ1-1; D remains ambiguous. CDR3 length: 14 amino acids. From germline, CDR1 is SGHKS and CDR2 YYEKEE (reference sequence). V lost 4 bases and J 0 bases, leaving 10 bases between the germline ends. DNA of the CDR3: TGTGCCAGCAGCGAGGGCCCGGTGAACACTGAAGCTTTCTTT. Its protein is CASSEGPVNTEAFF.

This clonotype was detected only a few times. The chain links TRBV7-2 to TRBJ2-7; 13 bases match TRBD2. Looked up from germline, CDR1 is SGHTA and CDR2 is FQGNSA. The CDR3 covers 15 residues. The V gene end was trimmed by 3 bases and the J gene end by 6 bases; junction bases not matched to a gene: 5. The CDR3, as DNA: TGTGCCAGCAGCTTTGGACTAGCGGGGGAGTTCGAGCAGTACGTC. This sequence encodes CASSFGLAGEFEQYV.

This clonotype was counted ten times or more. The chain combines TRBV20-1 with TRBJ2-1, with D perhaps TRBD2 (5 bases). CDR3 length: 15 residues. Germline V gene data show CDR1 as DFQATT and CDR2 as SNEGSKA (reference sequence). V dropped 0 bases and J dropped 5 bases, with 14 bases sitting between them. The chain's CDR3 is CSARDPARDHNEQFF. The DNA of the CDR3 is TGCAGTGCTAGAGATCCAGCGAGGGATCACAATGAGCAGTTCTTC.

At least ten counts were recorded for this clonotype. The rearrangement links TRBV24-1 to TRBJ2-2; the D is unclear. V was trimmed by 6 bases and J by 7 bases, leaving 11 bases between them. The CDR3 is 13 residues long. The germline V gene encodes CDR1 KGHDR and CDR2 SFDVKD. This CDR3 is CATSRLGGGELFF. The CDR3 DNA reads TGTGCCACCAGTCGTCTGGGTGGCGGGGAGCTGTTTTTT.

In this sample, this clonotype turned up many times. The V and J genes are TRBV4-2 and TRBJ2-5; D not resolved. Trimming cost V 0 bases and J 0 bases, with 8 bases left between them. The CDR3 covers 15 residues. CDR1 and CDR2 (germline): LGHNA, YNFKEQ. The CDR3, as DNA: TGTGCCAGCAGCCAAGAGGCTTCGTACCAAGAGACCCAGTACTTC. Translation: CASSQEASYQETQYF.

There are many counts of this clonotype. The chain joins TRBV20-1 to TRBJ1-5; tentative D call: TRBD1 (6 bases). The germline CDR1 and CDR2 sequences are DFQATT and SNEGSKA (reference sequence). The V and J ends lost 7 bases and 4 bases respectively, with 20 bases between them. This CDR3 is 15 amino acids long. CDR3 sequence (DNA): TGCAGTGTCACCAACCCGAGGGGGGGGAATCAGCCCCAGCATTTT. Translated, it gives CSVTNPRGGNQPQHF.

This clonotype came up many times. The chain combines TRBV5-1 with TRBJ2-3; the D gene is possibly TRBD2 (7 bases). In germline, CDR1 is SGHRS, CDR2 YFSETQ. CDR3 length equals 15 residues. V was clipped by 6 bases and J by 2 bases, with 16 bases between them. The CDR3 region has the DNA TGCGCCAGCACCTATGGGCGGGGGCCCACAGATACGCAGTATTTT. Translated, it gives CASTYGRGPTDTQYF.